The text below deals with one T cell receptor beta chain. Its antigen is not yet known. Per-base quality was not reported, and no clone a single base away is much larger than it. The data derive from a study of vaccination and CD4 T cells after COVID-19 (dated by TCRdb to between 2021 and 2024). A note on the overall study: The convalescent cohort comprised six males and four females, including two Hispanic individuals, seven Caucasians, two Asians and one multiracial person. Control cultures used a CEFX viral epitope pool as positive control, an HIV-1 Nef peptide pool as negative control, or no peptide. Post-COVID blood samples were collected from convalescent patients a median of around 96 days after diagnosis, with a range of roughly 30 to 161 days. Participants received two doses of either the Pfizer-BioNTech BNT162b2 vaccine (n=8) or the Moderna mRNA-1273 vaccine (n=2). In nine to eleven COVID-19 convalescent patients and a handful of infection-naive healthy vaccine recipients, researchers compared the spike-specific CD4+ TCR repertoire from before mRNA vaccination with the repertoire from after. The time from the second vaccine dose to post-vaccine blood sampling had a median of roughly 77 days and ranged from about 14 to 241 days. Overlapping spike peptide pools from SARS-CoV-2 and from the common cold coronaviruses HCoV-NL63, HCoV-OC43 and HCoV-229E were used as culture stimuli.

In light of the paper, this sample's treatment or condition label describes: roughly 11-day PBMC culture with coronavirus spike peptide pools or control peptides (ViraFEST assay). The ViraFEST assay, used in the study, expanded antigen-specific T cells with peptide pools and then identified the expanded clonotypes through TCR sequencing. The absence of prior SARS-CoV-2 infection in healthy vaccine recipients was confirmed by negative nucleocapsid antibody tests before and after vaccination. Each well held 2.2 million or so PBMCs cultured with around 10 ug/ml peptide pools in IMDM containing approximately 5% human AB serum and 9.5 to 10 IU/ml IL-2. Half of the culture medium was replaced with fresh IL-2-containing medium on days 3 and 7. After roughly nine days of culture, CD4+ T cells were isolated by negative selection using the EasySep CD4+ T cell isolation kit. Ficoll-Paque Plus gradient centrifugation was used to isolate PBMCs from whole blood, and the isolated PBMCs were then either used fresh or cryopreserved at -140C. Triplicate wells were generally used for each culture condition.

V loses 8 bases, J loses 7 bases, and the germline ends lie 11 bases apart. The CDR3, from cysteine to phenylalanine, totals 12 residues. CDR3 DNA only is kept here, 36 bases in frame from base 1. CDR1 and CDR2 are drawn from the germline V gene: SNHLY, FYNNEI. The library was prepared using PCR. DNA from cultured CD4+ T cells underwent TCR sequencing with the Oncomine TCR Beta short-read assay at the Johns Hopkins FTIC core. The QIAamp micro DNA kit was used to extract genomic DNA from the cultured CD4+ T cells. The Oncomine TCR Beta libraries from cultured CD4+ T cells were pooled using unique dual indexes and then sequenced on an Illumina iSeq 100. The study's processing was this. Non-productive sequences were filtered out, and CDR3s that did not start with C, did not end with F or W, or were shorter than 7 amino acids were discarded. Antigen-specific clonotypes were identified using the MANAFEST web application through comparison of peptide-stimulated wells with reference and other culture wells. An FDR below 0.05, an odds ratio above 5, and a productive frequency above 0.1% in at least two of three replicate wells were required for clones to be considered positive. A clonotype was classed as cross-reactive if the clonotype showed significant expansion both in SARS-CoV-2 spike wells and in at least one common cold coronavirus spike condition. Levenshtein distances (stringdist) and unrooted phylogenetic trees (ape) in R version 3.6.1 were used to assess CDR3 homology. TCRdb trimmed the raw reads at Q25, called clones with MiXCR and kept productive beta chains. Each CDR3 protein gets just one entry, which takes the most common genes and DNA from the rows behind it. TCRdb, not the authors, supplied the V and J calls. The table for this sample lists more than 20,000 distinct CDR3 sequences; 50% to 65% of them were counted only once. Of the sample, roughly 27% falls within the top ten clones.

Paper-wide results and their limitations: Of the vaccine-specific clones found in convalescent patients, nearly all (304 of 307) were mono-reactive for SARS-CoV-2 spike instead of being cross-reactive with common cold coronaviruses. Among convalescent patients, a median 86.3% of the SARS-CoV-2-reactive clones seen after vaccination appeared only after vaccination, which suggests priming specific to the vaccine. An increase in the median number of SARS-CoV-2-reactive clonotypes from some 20 after infection to some 40 after vaccination was observed, but the change was not found to be significant. Relatively few convalescent patients were included in the study, and early timepoints after natural infection were not analyzed.

This receptor was taken from a human donor who received a COVID-19 vaccine. The specimen was CD4+ T cells from blood, cultured in vitro, collected before SARS-CoV-2 vaccination. The chain employs TRBV2 and TRBJ1-4, with the D gene call left open. The CDR3 here reads CASRAESEKLFF. The base sequence is TGTGCCAGCCGGGCCGAAAGTGAAAAACTGTTTTTT.